One and the same sample provided the 14 T cell receptor beta chains below, sequenced in a study of blood T cells in healthy people across ages. It was with a sample-barcoded 5' primer and a J-beta primer mix that a second PCR of roughly 6 to 12 cycles was run. TCRdb fed the 5' RACE reads into MiXCR, producing one record per CDR3 protein. This table holds about 1.5 million distinct CDR3 sequences, about 42% found once. The sequencing input was blood. The receptors originated from a woman aged 18-35 years in good health.

The chain combines TRBV25-1 with TRBJ2-1, with 8 bases lining up with TRBD2. The assigned J gene may be wrong: the sequence end matches TRBJ2-7 better. This CDR3 is built from 16 residues. The germline gives CDR1 MGHDK, CDR2 SYGVNS. In DNA, the CDR3 is TGTGCCAGCAGTGACGTTACCAGCGGGAGTTACAATGAGCAGTACTTC. Its translation: CASSDVTSGSYNEQYF.

J is TRBJ2-1 and V is TRBV28; 7 positions agree with TRBD2. The CDR3 loop spans 11 amino acids. Germline CDR1 is MDHEN and CDR2 is SYDVKM. The V segment lost 7 bases and the J segment 10 bases; nucleotides outside the gene matches: 4. The CDR3 spells CASKTSDEQFF. In DNA, the CDR3 is TGTGCCAGCAAAACTAGCGACGAGCAGTTCTTC.

The V call is TRBV6-5, the J call TRBJ2-7, with 8 positions matching TRBD2. Unmatched junction bases numbered 9, after V lost 2 bases and J lost 3 bases. The CDR3 length is 16 residues. Germline assignment: CDR1 MNHEY and CDR2 SVGAGI. In DNA form, the CDR3 reads TGTGCCAGCAGTTACAGCGGCGGGGGGTTGGGCTACGAGCAGTACTTC. It is translated as CASSYSGGGLGYEQYF.

This clonotype was detected a few times. Here the CDR3 DNA reads TGCAGCGGGGGAGAAGGCCGGGACGAGCAGTACTTC. Translation: CSGGEGRDEQYF. The chain is built from TRBV29-1 and TRBJ2-7, with D perhaps TRBD2 (5 bases). Germline CDR1 SQVTM, CDR2 ANQGSEA. The CDR3 spans 12 residues. Trimming removed 7 bases from V and 5 bases from J, with 15 bases in between.

This clonotype has just a few counts. This rearrangement joins TRBV29-1 to TRBJ2-5; weak D call: TRBD1 (7 bases). Per germline, CDR1 SQVTM and CDR2 ANQGSEA. The CDR3 spans 13 residues. V was shortened by 4 bases and J by 5 bases, with 14 bases between the two germline ends. The CDR3 DNA reads as TGCAGCGTTGTACCAGGGGGAGGTGAGACCCAGTACTTC. This encodes CSVVPGGGETQYF. The variable domain in full, completed from reference TRBV29-1 and TRBJ2-5, reads SAVISQKPSRDICQRGTSLTIQCQVDSQVTMMFWYRQQPGQSLTLIATANQGSEATYESGFVIDKFPISRPNLTFSTLTVSNMSPEDSSIYLCSVVPGGGETQYFGPGTRLLVL.

This clonotype was observed at least ten times. The junction departs from germline at one end; a sequencing error may be responsible. V usage is TRBV5-1 and J usage is TRBJ1-4, with 11 positions matching TRBD1. CDR1 and CDR2 (germline): SGHRS, YFSETQ. The CDR3 covers 14 residues. DNA of the CDR3: TGTGCCAGCAGCTCCGGGACAGGGGGTGAAAAACTGTTTTTT. It is translated as CASSSGTGGEKLFF.

This clonotype was counted a few times. The V gene is TRBV7-2, the J gene TRBJ2-1; tentative D call: TRBD2 (6 bases). With 4 bases removed from V and 5 bases from J, the gap between germline ends came to 12 bases. Germline assignment: CDR1 SGHTA and CDR2 FQGNSA. CDR3 length: 14 residues. CDR3: CASSSDIADNEQFF. CDR3 DNA sequence: TGTGCCAGCAGCTCCGACATAGCGGACAATGAGCAGTTCTTC.

This clonotype was counted a single time. The rearrangement links TRBV12-3 or TRBV12-4 to TRBJ2-3; D remains unclear. V lost 1 base, J lost 5 bases, and 10 bases lay in between. CDR3 length equals 14 residues. DNA for the CDR3: TGTGCCAGCAGTTTAGAGTCAGCTGGAGATACGCAGTATTTT. This sequence encodes CASSLESAGDTQYF.

This clonotype was seen many times. CDR3 residues: CASSYSRGLNTEAFF. The CDR3 coding sequence is TGTGCCAGCAGTTACTCGCGGGGGTTGAACACTGAAGCTTTCTTT. V usage is TRBV6-5 and J usage is TRBJ1-1; TRBD1 is a possible D gene (5 bases). Per germline, CDR1 MNHEY and CDR2 SVGAGI. CDR3 size: 15 residues. V was cut by 0 bases and J by 0 bases, with 8 bases left in between.

This chain connects TRBV5-1 to TRBJ1-4; D uncertain. CDR1 is SGHRS, CDR2 YFSETQ, per germline. V was shortened by 4 bases and J by 2 bases, with 6 bases between the two germline ends. This CDR3 has 13 residues. The CDR3 region is CASSAQTNEKLFF. CDR3 coding DNA: TGCGCCAGCAGCGCCCAGACTAATGAAAAACTGTTTTTT.

This clonotype was observed a single time. Relative to the germline gene, one junction end is altered; a read error may explain this. The chain links TRBV20-1 to TRBJ2-5; TRBD1 matches 7 bases. The end of the DNA fits TRBJ2-7 better, so the J call may be wrong. In germline, CDR1 is DFQATT, CDR2 SNEGSKA (reference sequence). The CDR3 contains 14 residues. The CDR3 here is CSAGDQDRAPEQYF. CDR3 in DNA: TGCAGTGCTGGAGATCAAGACAGGGCCCCCGAGCAGTACTTC.

V usage is TRBV7-3 and J usage is TRBJ2-1, with 8 nucleotides matching TRBD1. The CDR3 extends over 15 amino acids. CDR1 is SGHTA, CDR2 FQGTGA, per germline. Trimming cost V 5 bases and J 6 bases; bases outside gene matches: 9. The CDR3 DNA is TGTGCCAGCAGCCCCCGGGACAGGCCAGGCAATGAGCAGTTCTTC. Protein product: CASSPRDRPGNEQFF.

There are a few counts of this clonotype. The chain combines TRBV13 with TRBJ1-2; possibly TRBD1 for D (5 bases). Trimming left V 3 bases short and J 4 bases short, with 15 bases between. CDR3 length: 15 amino acids. CDR1 is PRHDT and CDR2 is FYEKMQ in the germline V gene (reference sequence). This CDR3 reads CASSLGRQVFYGYTF. CDR3 sequence (DNA): TGTGCCAGCAGCTTGGGGCGCCAGGTTTTCTATGGCTACACCTTC.

This clonotype was detected only a few times. V and J are TRBV20-1 and TRBJ2-4, with D perhaps assigned TRBD1 or TRBD2 (6 bases each). With 6 bases removed from V and 0 bases from J, the gap between germline ends came to 21 bases. The CDR3 totals 17 residues. Per germline, CDR1 DFQATT and CDR2 SNEGSKA (reference sequence). The chain's CDR3 is CSAQGGLADLAKNIQYF. The CDR3 DNA follows: TGCAGTGCCCAAGGGGGGTTGGCGGACCTAGCCAAAAACATTCAGTACTTC.